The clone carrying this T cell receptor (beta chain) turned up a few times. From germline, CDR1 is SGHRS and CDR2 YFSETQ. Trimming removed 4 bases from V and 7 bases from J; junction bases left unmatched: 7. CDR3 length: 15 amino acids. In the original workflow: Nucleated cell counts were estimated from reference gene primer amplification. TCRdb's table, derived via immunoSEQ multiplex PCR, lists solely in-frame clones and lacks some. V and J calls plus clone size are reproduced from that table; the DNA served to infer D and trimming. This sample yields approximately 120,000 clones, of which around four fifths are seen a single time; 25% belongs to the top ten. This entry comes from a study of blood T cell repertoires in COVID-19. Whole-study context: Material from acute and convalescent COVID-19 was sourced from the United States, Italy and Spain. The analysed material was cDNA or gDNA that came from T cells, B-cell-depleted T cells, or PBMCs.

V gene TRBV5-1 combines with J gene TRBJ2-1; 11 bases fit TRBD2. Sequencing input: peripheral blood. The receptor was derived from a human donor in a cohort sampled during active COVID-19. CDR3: CASSLSGRVWNEQFF. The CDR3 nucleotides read TGCGCCAGCAGCCTTAGCGGGAGGGTCTGGAATGAGCAGTTCTTC.